Below are 7 T cell receptor beta chains sequenced from a single sample in a study of PD-1 blockade in classical Hodgkin lymphoma (dated by TCRdb to 2020 to 2022). Read against the paper, the sample's time point label means: cycle 2 day 1 (C2D1) of nivolumab. Every trial patient had relapsed after autologous stem cell transplantation, and cohorts A, B and C differed in prior brentuximab vedotin exposure. Library generation was performed with the immunoSEQ multiplex PCR assay. Here the immuneACCESS table is served through TCRdb, limited to in-frame sequences with V and J called. Missing clones are a known gap in these copies; in checked studies unresolved V genes cover under half, and the rest lacks a known reason. This sample is represented by about 27,000 clones; under 85% of them were singletons. The leading ten clones occupy about 33% of the sample. The source material was peripheral blood mononuclear cells (PBMCs), sampled before the second cycle of nivolumab. All receptors come from a human donor with classical Hodgkin lymphoma.

In its sample, this clone was seen a few times. This chain uses TRBV7-2 with TRBJ2-5; no clear D gene. The CDR3 sequence is 14 residues long. Germline assignment: CDR1 SGHTA and CDR2 FQGNSA. V was trimmed by 4 bases and J by 4 bases, leaving 13 bases between them. This CDR3 is CASSSNPGPETQYF. CDR3 nucleotide sequence: TGTGCCAGCAGCTCGAATCCGGGCCCAGAGACCCAGTACTTC.

This chain joins TRBV6-5 and TRBJ1-3, with 7 bases lining up with TRBD1. The CDR3 runs 13 residues. The V segment lost 4 bases and the J segment 7 bases; nucleotides outside the gene matches: 4. Germline V gives CDR1 MNHEY, CDR2 SVGAGI. This CDR3 is CASSFGGGNTIYF. CDR3 DNA: TGTGCCAGCAGTTTTGGAGGGGGCAACACCATATATTTT.

The chain links TRBV6-1 to TRBJ2-7; D is uncertain. Looked up from germline, CDR1 is MNHNS and CDR2 is SASEGT. The CDR3 extends over 15 amino acids. The V and J ends lost 7 bases and 0 bases respectively, with 16 bases between them. The CDR3 protein is CASTPRKGSSYEQYF. The CDR3 bases are TGTGCCAGCACCCCGCGGAAGGGTAGCTCCTACGAGCAGTACTTC.

The gene calls are TRBV10-3 and TRBJ1-1; D not resolved. V was shortened by 2 bases and J by 6 bases, with 22 bases between the two germline ends. The CDR3 runs to 17 residues. Looked up from germline, CDR1 is ENHRY and CDR2 is SYGVKD. CDR3 in amino acids: CAISEGWLSSGRAEAFF. The CDR3 nucleotides are TGTGCCATCAGTGAGGGTTGGTTGAGCAGCGGTAGAGCTGAAGCTTTCTTT.

This chain links TRBV9 with TRBJ2-1; TRBD2 is a possible D gene (7 bases). Germline CDR1 is SGDLS and CDR2 is YYNGEE. V shed 3 bases and J shed 0 bases, with 10 bases lying between them. CDR3 length equals 15 residues. CDR3 nucleotides: TGTGCCAGCAGCGAGGGGGGGAGCTCCTACAATGAGCAGTTCTTC. Its translation is CASSEGGSSYNEQFF.

The CDR3 nucleotides are TGTGCCAGCAGCCGACAAAGCAATTCACCCCTCCACTTT. Translating gives CASSRQSNSPLHF. The chain joins TRBV7-2 to TRBJ1-6; no definite D call. The germline CDR1 and CDR2 sequences are SGHTA and FQGNSA. V was shortened by 5 bases and J by 7 bases, with 9 bases between the two germline ends. The CDR3 sequence is 13 residues long.

The chain employs TRBV18 and TRBJ1-6; possibly TRBD1 for D (6 bases). The CDR3 sequence is 13 residues long. Trimming shortened V by 8 bases and J by 3 bases, and 8 bases separated the two germline ends. Germline lookup yields CDR1 KGHSH and CDR2 LQKENI. The CDR3 is CASVQGYNSPLHF. DNA for the CDR3: TGTGCCAGCGTACAGGGCTATAATTCACCCCTCCACTTT.